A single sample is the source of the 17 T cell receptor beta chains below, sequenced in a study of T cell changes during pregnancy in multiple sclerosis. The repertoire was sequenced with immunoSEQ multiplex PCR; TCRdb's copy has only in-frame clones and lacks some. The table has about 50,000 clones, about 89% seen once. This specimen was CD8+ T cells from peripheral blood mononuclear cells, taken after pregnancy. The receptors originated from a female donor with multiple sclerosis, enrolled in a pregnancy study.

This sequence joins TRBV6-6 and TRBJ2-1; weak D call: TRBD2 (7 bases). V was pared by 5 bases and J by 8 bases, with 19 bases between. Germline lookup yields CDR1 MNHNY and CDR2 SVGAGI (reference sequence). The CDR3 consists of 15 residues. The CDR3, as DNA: TGTGCCAGCAGTGGGGACCCGGGGGGCGCGGATGAGCAGTTCTTC. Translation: CASSGDPGGADEQFF.

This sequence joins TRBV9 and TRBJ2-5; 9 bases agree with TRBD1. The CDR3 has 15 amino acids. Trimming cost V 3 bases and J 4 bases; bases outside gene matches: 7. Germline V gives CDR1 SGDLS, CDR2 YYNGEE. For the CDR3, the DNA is TGTGCCAGCAGCGCCGGGACAGGGAATTCAGAGACCCAGTACTTC. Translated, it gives CASSAGTGNSETQYF.

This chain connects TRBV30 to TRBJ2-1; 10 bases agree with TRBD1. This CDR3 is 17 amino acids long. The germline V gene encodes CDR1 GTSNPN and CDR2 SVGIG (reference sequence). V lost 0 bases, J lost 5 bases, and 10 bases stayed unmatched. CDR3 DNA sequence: TGTGCCTGGAGTGTTTTTCCCGGGACAGGGGAAAACAATGAGCAGTTCTTC. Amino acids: CAWSVFPGTGENNEQFF.

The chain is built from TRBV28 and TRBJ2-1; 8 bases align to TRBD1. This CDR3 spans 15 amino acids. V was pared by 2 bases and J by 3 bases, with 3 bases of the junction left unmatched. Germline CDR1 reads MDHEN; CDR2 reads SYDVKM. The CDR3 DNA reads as TGTGCCAGCAGTTTAACGACAGGGGACTACAATGAGCAGTTCTTC. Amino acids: CASSLTTGDYNEQFF.

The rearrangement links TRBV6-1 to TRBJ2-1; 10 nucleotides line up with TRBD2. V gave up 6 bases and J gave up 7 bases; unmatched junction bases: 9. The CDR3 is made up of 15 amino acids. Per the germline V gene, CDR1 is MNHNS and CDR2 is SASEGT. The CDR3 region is CASRISGGAGNEQFF. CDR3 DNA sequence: TGTGCCAGCAGAATAAGCGGGGGGGCGGGGAATGAGCAGTTCTTC.

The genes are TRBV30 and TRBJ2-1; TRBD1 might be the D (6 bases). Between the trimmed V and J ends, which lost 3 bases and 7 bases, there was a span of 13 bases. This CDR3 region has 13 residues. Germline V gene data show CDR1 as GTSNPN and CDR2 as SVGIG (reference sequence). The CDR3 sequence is CAWSGTGNNEQFF. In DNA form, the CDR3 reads TGTGCCTGGAGCGGAACAGGGAATAATGAGCAGTTCTTC.

This chain's CDR3 is CASSQTSDSYNEQFF. The CDR3 DNA reads as TGCGCCAGCAGCCAAACTAGCGATTCCTACAATGAGCAGTTCTTC. This chain joins TRBV4-1 and TRBJ2-1; 7 bases fit TRBD2. The junction had 2 bases not matched to a gene; V was cut back by 2 bases and J by 1 base. The CDR3 contains 15 residues. Germline values: CDR1 MGHRA, CDR2 YSYEKL.

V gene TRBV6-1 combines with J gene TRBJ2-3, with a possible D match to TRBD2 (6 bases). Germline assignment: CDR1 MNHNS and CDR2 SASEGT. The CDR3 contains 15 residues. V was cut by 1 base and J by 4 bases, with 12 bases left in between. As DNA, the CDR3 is TGTGCCAGCAGTGAAGGAGTATGGGGGGCAGATACGCAGTATTTT. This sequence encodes CASSEGVWGADTQYF.

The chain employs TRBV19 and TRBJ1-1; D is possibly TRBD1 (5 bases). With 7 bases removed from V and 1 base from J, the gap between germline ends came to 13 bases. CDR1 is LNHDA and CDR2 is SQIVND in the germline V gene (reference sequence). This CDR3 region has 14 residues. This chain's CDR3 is CASTRGGSNTEAFF. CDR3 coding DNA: TGTGCCAGTACCCGGGGGGGATCGAACACTGAAGCTTTCTTT.

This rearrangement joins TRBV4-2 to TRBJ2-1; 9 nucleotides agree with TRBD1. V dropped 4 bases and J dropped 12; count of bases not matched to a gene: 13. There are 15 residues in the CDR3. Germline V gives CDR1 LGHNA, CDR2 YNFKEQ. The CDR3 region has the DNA TGTGCCAGCAGCCCCCACGCGGGACAGGGTTTTGGGCAGTTCTTC. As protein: CASSPHAGQGFGQFF.

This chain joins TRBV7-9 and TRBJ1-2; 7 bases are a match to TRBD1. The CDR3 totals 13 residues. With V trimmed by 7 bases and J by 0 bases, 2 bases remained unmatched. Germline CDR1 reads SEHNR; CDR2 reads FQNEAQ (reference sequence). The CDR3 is CASTTGANYGYTF. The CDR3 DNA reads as TGTGCCAGCACTACAGGGGCTAACTATGGCTACACCTTC.

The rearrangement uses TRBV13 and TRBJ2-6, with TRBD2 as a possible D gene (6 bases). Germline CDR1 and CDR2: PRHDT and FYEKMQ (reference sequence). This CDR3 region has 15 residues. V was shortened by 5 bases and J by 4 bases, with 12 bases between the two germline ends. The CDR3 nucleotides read TGTGCCAGCAGCGGTGGGGGGACCGGGGCCAACGTCCTGACTTTC. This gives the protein CASSGGGTGANVLTF.

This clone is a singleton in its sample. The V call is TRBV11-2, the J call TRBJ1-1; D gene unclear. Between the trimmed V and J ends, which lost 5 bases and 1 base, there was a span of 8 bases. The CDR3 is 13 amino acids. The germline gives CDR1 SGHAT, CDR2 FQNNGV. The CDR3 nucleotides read TGTGCCAGCAGCCGGGCGGGGAACACTGAAGCTTTCTTT. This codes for CASSRAGNTEAFF.

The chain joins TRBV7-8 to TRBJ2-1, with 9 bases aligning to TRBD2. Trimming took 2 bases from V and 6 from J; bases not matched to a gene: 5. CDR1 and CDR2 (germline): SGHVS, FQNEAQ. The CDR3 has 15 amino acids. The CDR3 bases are TGTGCCAGCAGCTTAACGCGGGGGGGGGCCAATGAGCAGTTCTTC. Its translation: CASSLTRGGANEQFF.

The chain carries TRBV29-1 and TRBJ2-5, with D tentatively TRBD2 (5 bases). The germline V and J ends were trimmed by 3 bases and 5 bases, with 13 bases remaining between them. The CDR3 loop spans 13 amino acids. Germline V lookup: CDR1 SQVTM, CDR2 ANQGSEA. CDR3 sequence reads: CSVELLVGETQYF. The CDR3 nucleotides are TGCAGCGTTGAGTTACTAGTCGGGGAGACCCAGTACTTC. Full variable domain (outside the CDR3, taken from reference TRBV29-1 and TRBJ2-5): SAVISQKPSRDICQRGTSLTIQCQVDSQVTMMFWYRQQPGQSLTLIATANQGSEATYESGFVIDKFPISRPNLTFSTLTVSNMSPEDSSIYLCSVELLVGETQYFGPGTRLLVL.

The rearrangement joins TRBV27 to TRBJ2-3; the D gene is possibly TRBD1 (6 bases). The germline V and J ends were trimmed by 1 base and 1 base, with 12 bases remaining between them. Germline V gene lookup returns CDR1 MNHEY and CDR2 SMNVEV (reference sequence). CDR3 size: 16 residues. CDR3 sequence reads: CASSLLVPGGTDTQYF. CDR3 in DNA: TGTGCCAGCAGTTTATTGGTTCCAGGGGGCACAGATACGCAGTATTTT.

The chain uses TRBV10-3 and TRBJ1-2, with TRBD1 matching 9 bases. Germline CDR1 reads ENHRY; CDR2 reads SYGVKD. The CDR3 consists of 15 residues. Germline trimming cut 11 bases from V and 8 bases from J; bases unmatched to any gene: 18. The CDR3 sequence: CAPSRQGVHPGGYTF. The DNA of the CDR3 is TGTGCCCCCTCCAGACAGGGGGTGCACCCAGGCGGCTACACCTTC.